Presented here are 31 T cell receptor beta chains from one specimen sequenced in a study of blood T cell repertoires in COVID-19. Some clones are missing from TCRdb's copy, which holds only in-frame ones; the method was immunoSEQ multiplex PCR. The data show hundreds of thousands of clones, approximately 90% seen once. The specimen sequenced was peripheral blood. These receptors all come from a woman aged 60 to 75 with acute or convalescent COVID-19.

V is TRBV28 and J is TRBJ1-1, with D perhaps matching TRBD1 (6 bases). This CDR3 contains 16 residues. Germline CDR1 is MDHEN and CDR2 is SYDVKM. V was pared by 5 bases and J by 1 base, with 17 bases between. The CDR3 sequence is CASSLNRWTENTEAFF. CDR3 bases: TGTGCCAGCAGTCTCAACAGATGGACAGAGAACACTGAAGCTTTCTTT.

The chain combines TRBV28 with TRBJ1-2; 9 positions agree with TRBD1. V lost 6 bases, J lost 8 bases, and 13 bases stayed unmatched. CDR1 MDHEN and CDR2 SYDVKM come from the germline V gene. The CDR3 loop spans 15 amino acids. CDR3 amino acids: CASRVKQGARLGYTF. In nucleotides, the CDR3 is TGTGCCAGCAGGGTTAAACAGGGGGCGCGTTTGGGCTACACCTTC.

J is TRBJ2-2 and V is TRBV28, with a weak D call TRBD2 (6 bases). The CDR3 totals 15 residues. V lost 5 bases and J 4 bases, leaving 14 bases between the germline ends. Germline CDR1 MDHEN, CDR2 SYDVKM. CDR3 in amino acids: CASSKASAPTGELFF. CDR3 in DNA: TGTGCCAGCAGTAAGGCTAGCGCACCCACCGGGGAGCTGTTTTTT.

This chain joins TRBV4-1 and TRBJ1-3; a weak D match, TRBD1 (5 bases). Trimming pared 3 bases from V and 0 bases from J, leaving 12 bases between. Germline V gene data show CDR1 as MGHRA and CDR2 as YSYEKL. The CDR3 spans 16 residues. Written as DNA, the CDR3 is TGCGCCAGCAGCCAGCAGGGAAAGAACTCTGGAAACACCATATATTTT. This translates into CASSQQGKNSGNTIYF.

Points on this clone: Other DNA sequences in the sample encode the same CDR3. The rearrangement uses TRBV19 and TRBJ1-5; 9 bases align to TRBD1. Trimming cost V 1 base and J 2 bases; bases outside gene matches: 0. Germline CDR1 is LNHDA and CDR2 is SQIVND (reference sequence). The CDR3 extends over 15 amino acids. This CDR3 is CASSIGTGGNQPQHF. DNA of the CDR3: TGTGCCAGTAGTATAGGGACAGGGGGCAATCAGCCCCAGCATTTT.

This chain's CDR3 is CASSLLGGAYEQYF. The CDR3 DNA reads TGTGCCAGCAGTTTGCTGGGGGGGGCCTACGAGCAGTACTTC. This rearrangement joins TRBV27 to TRBJ2-7; TRBD2 aligns across 7 bases. This CDR3 is built from 14 residues. V was clipped by 3 bases and J by 2 bases; unmatched bases: 4. CDR1 and CDR2 (germline): MNHEY, SMNVEV (reference sequence).

The V gene is TRBV12-3 or TRBV12-4, the J gene TRBJ2-1, with 7 bases fitting TRBD1. There are 12 residues in the CDR3. V dropped 6 bases and J dropped 12; count of bases not matched to a gene: 8. The CDR3 loop reads CASSYSTGMQFF. CDR3 nucleotides: TGTGCCAGCAGCTATTCGACAGGGATGCAGTTCTTC.

V is TRBV27 and J is TRBJ1-1, with 7 positions matching TRBD1. Germline V CDR1 and CDR2: MNHEY, SMNVEV (reference sequence). This CDR3 spans 14 amino acids. V lost 3 bases and J lost 3; bases outside the gene matches: 4. CDR3 nucleotide sequence: TGTGCCAGCAGTTTGCGACAGGGTTACACTGAAGCTTTCTTT. Translated: CASSLRQGYTEAFF.

The gene calls are TRBV7-3 and TRBJ2-7, with TRBD2 as a possible D gene (5 bases). CDR3 length equals 13 residues. Trimming cost V 2 bases and J 9 bases, with 14 bases left between them. Germline loops: CDR1 SGHTA, CDR2 FQGTGA. CDR3 loop: CASSLGPLGRQYF. DNA of the CDR3: TGTGCCAGCAGCTTAGGCCCCTTGGGGAGGCAGTACTTC.

This clone was recorded only once. The chain couples TRBV7-9 to TRBJ2-3; 10 bases are a match to TRBD1. Germline V gene sequence: CDR1 SEHNR, CDR2 FQNEAQ (reference sequence). This CDR3 has 17 amino acids. The J segment lost 1 base and the V segment lost 4 bases, leaving 8 bases of the junction unmatched. Here the CDR3 DNA reads TGTGCCAGCAGCTCCATCCCCGGGACAGGGGGCACAGATACGCAGTATTTT. It yields the protein CASSSIPGTGGTDTQYF.

The gene calls are TRBV7-8 and TRBJ2-7, with 7 bases matching TRBD2. The length of the CDR3 is 14 residues. The germline V gene has CDR1 SGHVS and CDR2 FQNEAQ. With V trimmed by 6 bases and J by 3 bases, 8 bases remained unmatched. CDR3 residues: CASSSPGLNYEQYF. The CDR3 DNA sequence: TGTGCCAGCAGTAGTCCGGGACTAAACTACGAGCAGTACTTC. Filled out from reference TRBV7-8 and TRBJ2-7, the complete variable domain reads GAGVSQSPRYKVAKRGQDVALRCDPISGHVSLFWYQQALGQGPEFLTYFQNEAQLDKSGLPSDRFFAERPEGSVSTLKIQRTQQEDSAVYLCASSSPGLNYEQYFGPGTRLTVT.

Here the CDR3 reads CAWSAQGNQPQHF. The DNA for the CDR3 is TGTGCCTGGAGTGCCCAGGGGAATCAGCCCCAGCATTTT. J is TRBJ1-5 and V is TRBV30; weak D call: TRBD1 (6 bases). CDR3 length: 13 residues. V dropped 1 base and J dropped 4 bases, with 8 bases sitting between them. The germline V gene encodes CDR1 GTSNPN and CDR2 SVGIG (reference sequence).

The chain carries TRBV30 and TRBJ2-7; D perhaps matches TRBD1 (5 bases). The CDR3 is 14 amino acids. The ends were cut back, 1 base at V and 3 bases at J, with 13 bases in the middle. Germline values: CDR1 GTSNPN, CDR2 SVGIG (reference sequence). The CDR3 is CAWSAIGQGYEQYF. Written as DNA, the CDR3 is TGTGCCTGGAGTGCCATTGGGCAGGGCTACGAGCAGTACTTC.

This rearrangement joins TRBV27 to TRBJ2-2; 11 nucleotides line up with TRBD2. This CDR3 is 15 amino acids long. V lost 4 bases and J lost 3; bases outside the gene matches: 1. Germline loops: CDR1 MNHEY, CDR2 SMNVEV (reference sequence). The CDR3 DNA follows: TGTGCCAGCAGTTCTAGCGGGAGGTACACCGGGGAGCTGTTTTTT. Residues: CASSSSGRYTGELFF.

This rearrangement joins TRBV6-5 to TRBJ1-2, with 7 bases aligning to TRBD1. The CDR3 has 13 residues. Germline CDR1 MNHEY, CDR2 SVGAGI. V lost 5 bases to trimming and J lost 4 bases; unmatched junction nucleotides: 4. As DNA, the CDR3 is TGTGCCAGCAGTCAGACAGGGAGCTATGGCTACACCTTC. It codes for CASSQTGSYGYTF.

V and J are TRBV5-5 and TRBJ1-2; D is possibly TRBD1 (6 bases). Germline-derived CDR1 and CDR2 are SGHKS and YYEKEE (reference sequence). The ends were cut back, 2 bases at V and 0 bases at J, with 20 bases in the middle. CDR3 size: 18 residues. The CDR3 bases are TGTGCCAGCAGCTTAAGCCCCAACAGGGAATTCACTAACTATGGCTACACCTTC. This codes for CASSLSPNREFTNYGYTF. Variable domain in full (rest from reference TRBV5-5 and TRBJ1-2): DAGVTQSPTHLIKTRGQQVTLRCSPISGHKSVSWYQQVLGQGPQFIFQYYEKEERGRGNFPDRFSARQFPNYSSELNVNALLLGDSALYLCASSLSPNREFTNYGYTFGSGTRLTVV.

The chain has TRBV24-1 and TRBJ2-3; TRBD2 matches 8 bases. J lost 5 bases, V lost 1 base, and 7 bases had no gene match. This CDR3 is built from 16 residues. CDR1 and CDR2 (germline): KGHDR, SFDVKD. CDR3 residues: CATSDFGREGLDTQYF. The CDR3 bases are TGTGCCACCAGTGATTTCGGACGGGAGGGCCTAGATACGCAGTATTTT.

V gene TRBV11-1 combines with J gene TRBJ2-2, with 11 bases identical to TRBD1. CDR1 and CDR2 from the germline V gene are SGHAT and FQDESV (reference sequence). This CDR3 contains 16 residues. Germline trimming cut 5 bases from V and 4 bases from J; bases unmatched to any gene: 6. The chain's CDR3 is CASSPGQGAVTGELFF. Here the CDR3 DNA reads TGTGCCAGCAGCCCCGGACAGGGGGCGGTCACCGGGGAGCTGTTTTTT.

This chain links TRBV29-1 with TRBJ2-7, with D unresolved. The V and J ends lost 0 bases and 0 bases respectively, with 6 bases between them. CDR1 and CDR2 from the germline V gene are SQVTM and ANQGSEA. This CDR3 is built from 13 residues. The CDR3 DNA sequence: TGCAGCGTTGAAGATCAGGCCTCCTACGAGCAGTACTTC. Protein product: CSVEDQASYEQYF.

V is TRBV10-3 and J is TRBJ1-1; 8 nucleotides match TRBD1. Germline V gene lookup returns CDR1 ENHRY and CDR2 SYGVKD. V dropped 4 bases and J dropped 1; count of bases not matched to a gene: 11. This CDR3 spans 17 amino acids. The CDR3 is CAISGLRQGARNTEAFF. DNA of the CDR3: TGTGCCATCAGTGGTTTGCGGCAGGGGGCACGGAACACTGAAGCTTTCTTT.

The gene calls are TRBV6-5 and TRBJ1-6; 7 nucleotides align to TRBD1. V was clipped by 6 bases and J by 5 bases; unmatched bases: 4. Looked up from germline, CDR1 is MNHEY and CDR2 is SVGAGI. CDR3 length: 14 residues. Here the CDR3 DNA reads TGTGCCAGCAGGAGGGGGCCGGATAATTCACCCCTCCACTTT. Residues: CASRRGPDNSPLHF.

This chain joins TRBV12-5 and TRBJ2-3; D gene uncertain. This CDR3 is 12 amino acids long. V dropped 8 bases and J dropped 4 bases, with 10 bases sitting between them. Germline lookup yields CDR1 LGHNT and CDR2 FRNRAP. CDR3 bases: TGTGCTAGTAAAAATGAGGCAGATACGCAGTATTTT. Translating it yields CASKNEADTQYF.

The gene calls are TRBV5-8 and TRBJ2-3; 7 bases match TRBD1. Germline values: CDR1 SGHTS, CDR2 YDEGEE. This CDR3 is 17 amino acids long. The J segment lost 1 base and the V segment lost 4 bases, leaving 12 bases of the junction unmatched. The CDR3 bases are TGTGCCAGCAGCCGACTGATTGACAGGGATGGCACAGATACGCAGTATTTT. This encodes CASSRLIDRDGTDTQYF. The full variable domain, rest sourced from reference TRBV5-8 and TRBJ2-3, is EAGVTQSPTHLIKTRGQQATLRCSPISGHTSVYWYQQALGLGLQFLLWYDEGEERNRGNFPPRFSGRQFPNYSSELNVNALELEDSALYLCASSRLIDRDGTDTQYFGPGTRLTVL.

The genes are TRBV7-8 and TRBJ2-7; 12 bases are a match to TRBD2. CDR3 size: 23 residues. In germline, CDR1 is SGHVS, CDR2 FQNEAQ. J was trimmed by 4 bases and V by 5 bases; bases with no gene match: 30. CDR3 DNA: TGTGCCAGCAGCCCCCAGCTGATCATGGACCGACAATACGGACTAGCGGGAAGGTACGAGCAGTACTTC. Translating it yields CASSPQLIMDRQYGLAGRYEQYF.

The chain employs TRBV28 and TRBJ2-1, with 8 bases identical to TRBD1. This CDR3 comprises 14 residues. Germline V lookup: CDR1 MDHEN, CDR2 SYDVKM. V was pared by 5 bases and J by 6 bases, with 6 bases of the junction left unmatched. The CDR3: CASSPGTGPNEQFF. The CDR3 DNA sequence: TGTGCCAGCAGTCCGGGGACAGGTCCCAATGAGCAGTTCTTC.

The chain couples TRBV7-9 to TRBJ2-7; D remains unclear. The CDR3 covers 13 residues. Trimming removed 1 base at V and 3 bases at J, with 7 bases between. Germline assignment: CDR1 SEHNR and CDR2 FQNEAQ (reference sequence). Here the CDR3 DNA reads TGTGCCAGCAGCTTAGTTACAGACTACGAGCAGTACTTC. It is translated as CASSLVTDYEQYF.

The V gene is TRBV10-3, the J gene TRBJ2-3; D is possibly TRBD1 (5 bases). The CDR3 has 16 residues. Germline V CDR1 and CDR2: ENHRY, SYGVKD. V lost 0 bases and J 0 bases, leaving 10 bases between the germline ends. DNA of the CDR3: TGTGCCATCAGTGAGTCTACCGACAGTAGCACAGATACGCAGTATTTT. Amino acids: CAISESTDSSTDTQYF.

The V gene is TRBV7-3, the J gene TRBJ2-6; a weak D match, TRBD2 (6 bases). The V gene's germline CDR1 is SGHTA and CDR2 FQGTGA. The V end was cut by 2 bases, the J end by 4 bases, with 9 bases between. This CDR3 comprises 15 residues. The CDR3 region has the DNA TGTGCCAGCAGCTTAGGAGGGGTCGGGGCCAACGTCCTGACTTTC. Translated, it gives CASSLGGVGANVLTF.

The sample holds one count of this clone. The V call is TRBV19, the J call TRBJ2-5; 13 bases are shared with TRBD2. The CDR3 extends over 14 amino acids. Trimming cost V 10 bases and J 4 bases; bases outside gene matches: 6. CDR1 and CDR2 from the germline V gene are LNHDA and SQIVND (reference sequence). In DNA form, the CDR3 reads TGTGCCACTAGGACTAGCGGGAGTGGAGAGACCCAGTACTTC. Translation: CATRTSGSGETQYF.

This clone was counted a few times. This sequence joins TRBV28 and TRBJ1-1, with 8 bases fitting TRBD1. Germline CDR1 and CDR2: MDHEN and SYDVKM. The CDR3 has 15 residues. The V segment lost 4 bases and the J segment 3 bases; nucleotides outside the gene matches: 7. DNA of the CDR3: TGTGCCAGCAGTTCCACGCCGGGACAGGACACTGAAGCTTTCTTT. This translates into CASSSTPGQDTEAFF.

V usage is TRBV4-2 and J usage is TRBJ2-5; no firm D call. V lost 1 base and J 0 bases, leaving 12 bases between the germline ends. The CDR3 contains 16 residues. Germline CDR1 reads LGHNA; CDR2 reads YNFKEQ. The CDR3 sequence is CASSQGVSRDQETQYF. The CDR3 region has the DNA TGTGCCAGCAGCCAAGGGGTAAGCCGGGACCAAGAGACCCAGTACTTC.